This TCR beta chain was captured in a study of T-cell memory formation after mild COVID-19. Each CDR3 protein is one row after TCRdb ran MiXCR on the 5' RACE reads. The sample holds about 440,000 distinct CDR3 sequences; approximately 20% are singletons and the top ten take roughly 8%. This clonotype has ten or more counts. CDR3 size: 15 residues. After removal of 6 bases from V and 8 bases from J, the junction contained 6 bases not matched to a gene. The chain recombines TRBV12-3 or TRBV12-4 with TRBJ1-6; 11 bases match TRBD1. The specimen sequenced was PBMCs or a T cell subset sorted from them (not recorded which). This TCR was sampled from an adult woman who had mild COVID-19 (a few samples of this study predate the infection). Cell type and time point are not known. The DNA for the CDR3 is TGTGCCAGCAGACTACGGGGACAGGGGGATTCACCCCTCCACTTT. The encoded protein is CASRLRGQGDSPLHF.